These 20 T cell receptor beta chains originate from one sample sequenced in a study of T cells in Graves' hyperthyroidism and ophthalmopathy. Researchers amplified the TCR beta CDR3 regions from RNA transcripts. First-round RT-PCR targeting the TCR CDR3 was performed with the HTBI primer set. TCRdb re-called the multiplex PCR reads with MiXCR, one entry per CDR3 protein. Among over 500,000 distinct CDR3 sequences listed, around 15% were seen once. The sample was blood. Receptors originate from a middle-aged woman with Graves' hyperthyroidism.

Worth noting for this clonotype: A much larger clone lies a single base off, so this may be a read error. V is TRBV3-1 and J is TRBJ1-1; 9 bases align to TRBD1. The germline V gene has CDR1 LGHDT and CDR2 YNNKEL (reference sequence). V was clipped by 4 bases and J by 1 base; unmatched bases: 4. This CDR3 is built from 15 residues. CDR3 in amino acids: CASSPTTGGNTEAFF. The CDR3 DNA is TGTGCCAGCAGCCCTACGACAGGGGGGAACACTGAAGCTTTCTTT.

The chain joins TRBV12-3 or TRBV12-4 to TRBJ2-7; D tentatively reads TRBD1 or TRBD2 (5 bases each). Trimming cost V 1 base and J 0 bases, with 16 bases left between them. The CDR3 is made up of 17 amino acids. CDR3 coding DNA: TGTGCCAGCAGTTTAGTAATTGTGGGGGTCAGCTCCTACGAGCAGTACTTC. Protein: CASSLVIVGVSSYEQYF.

Many counts were recorded for this clonotype. The genes are TRBV5-1 and TRBJ2-2; the D gene is possibly TRBD1 (8 bases). Germline CDR1 reads SGHRS; CDR2 reads YFSETQ. The CDR3 is made up of 17 amino acids. Trimming removed 4 bases from V and 3 bases from J, with 19 bases in between. The CDR3 DNA follows: TGCGCCAGCAGCCGGGGGGCAGGGGGCGCGGACACCGGGGAGCTGTTTTTT. Protein product: CASSRGAGGADTGELFF.

There are a few counts of this clonotype. A much larger clone is a single base away; this may be a read error. CDR3 region: CANSRGRGGEAFF. The CDR3 DNA sequence: TGTGCCAATAGTAGGGGCAGGGGCGGTGAAGCTTTCTTT. The chain has TRBV19 and TRBJ1-1; possible D gene TRBD1, 6 bases. This CDR3 is 13 amino acids long. Germline CDR1 is LNHDA and CDR2 is SQIVND (reference sequence).

This clonotype was counted at least ten times. Here the CDR3 reads CASSLGQPNTEAFF. DNA for the CDR3: TGTGCCAGCTCACTTGGACAGCCCAACACTGAAGCTTTCTTT. The chain links TRBV18 to TRBJ1-1; D may be TRBD1 (6 bases). Germline lookup yields CDR1 KGHSH and CDR2 LQKENI. Trimming removed 4 bases at V and 2 bases at J, with 11 bases between. The CDR3 is 14 amino acids.

This clonotype was picked up many times. The V call is TRBV9, the J call TRBJ2-2; no definite D call. With 3 bases removed from V and 2 bases from J, the gap between germline ends came to 8 bases. The germline gives CDR1 SGDLS, CDR2 YYNGEE. The CDR3 is made up of 14 amino acids. In DNA, the CDR3 is TGTGCCAGCAGCGGGACCAGAAACACCGGGGAGCTGTTTTTT. This sequence encodes CASSGTRNTGELFF.

J is TRBJ2-3 and V is TRBV2; D ambiguous. Germline-derived CDR1 and CDR2 are SNHLY and FYNNEI. The CDR3 covers 15 residues. V lost 7 bases to trimming and J lost 0 bases, with 14 bases between them. In DNA form, the CDR3 reads TGTGCCAGCACTTCGGCACCTACTAGCACAGATACGCAGTATTTT. It specifies CASTSAPTSTDTQYF.

This clonotype was seen ten or more times. The chain combines TRBV2 with TRBJ2-7, with D maybe TRBD2 (5 bases). V was pared by 7 bases and J by 5 bases, with 12 bases between. The CDR3 length is 12 residues. Looked up from germline, CDR1 is SNHLY and CDR2 is FYNNEI. CDR3 loop: CASNGDSDEQYF. CDR3 nucleotide sequence: TGTGCCAGCAACGGGGATTCGGACGAGCAGTACTTC.

This clonotype was seen repeatedly, ten times or more. The rearrangement links TRBV20-1 to TRBJ2-3; 7 nucleotides align to TRBD2. J lost 4 bases, V lost 4 bases, and 14 bases had no gene match. CDR1 is DFQATT and CDR2 is SNEGSKA in the germline V gene (reference sequence). The CDR3 length is 16 residues. The CDR3 region is CSANRNDAGDADTQYF. The CDR3 DNA follows: TGCAGTGCTAATAGGAACGACGCGGGAGACGCAGATACGCAGTATTTT.

This clonotype showed up many times. The chain joins TRBV5-1 to TRBJ1-2, with unresolved D. V was trimmed by 4 bases and J by 0 bases, leaving 4 bases between them. Germline loops: CDR1 SGHRS, CDR2 YFSETQ. This CDR3 region has 12 residues. The CDR3 DNA follows: TGCGCCAGCAGCCCTACTAACTATGGCTACACCTTC. Residues: CASSPTNYGYTF.

This clonotype was counted at least ten times. The rearrangement uses TRBV14 and TRBJ2-3, with 12 bases fitting TRBD2. This CDR3 has 13 amino acids. Germline lookup yields CDR1 SGHDN and CDR2 FVKESK. The V gene end was trimmed by 6 bases and the J gene end by 5 bases; junction bases not matched to a gene: 0. In DNA form, the CDR3 reads TGTGCCAGCAGGGGACTAGCGGGAGATACGCAGTATTTT. This encodes CASRGLAGDTQYF.

This clonotype occurred many times. V is TRBV19 and J is TRBJ1-5, with a possible D match to TRBD1 (6 bases). Germline V gene data show CDR1 as LNHDA and CDR2 as SQIVND (reference sequence). V was trimmed by 3 bases and J by 5 bases, leaving 14 bases between them. The CDR3 is 15 residues long. Written as DNA, the CDR3 is TGTGCCAGTAGTATCGGGGGGCTGATTGATCAGCCCCAGCATTTT. Protein: CASSIGGLIDQPQHF.

The chain has TRBV4-2 and TRBJ2-1; TRBD1 matches at 7 bases. V dropped 7 bases and J dropped 0; count of bases not matched to a gene: 9. The germline CDR1 and CDR2 sequences are LGHNA and YNFKEQ. This CDR3 has 16 amino acids. The chain's CDR3 is CASTQIQGSSYNEQFF. The CDR3 region has the DNA TGTGCCAGCACCCAGATACAGGGGAGCTCCTACAATGAGCAGTTCTTC.

The J gene is TRBJ1-1, the V gene TRBV28; D gene uncertain. The CDR3 has 13 residues. Deletions cut 5 bases from V and 4 bases from J, with 11 bases between. Germline V gives CDR1 MDHEN, CDR2 SYDVKM. CDR3: CASSLQLSTEAFF. CDR3 in DNA: TGTGCCAGCAGTCTTCAATTGAGCACTGAAGCTTTCTTT.

This clonotype was counted ten times or more. This chain joins TRBV11-2 and TRBJ1-1; 7 bases line up with TRBD1. V was clipped by 1 base and J by 4 bases; unmatched bases: 3. Germline values: CDR1 SGHAT, CDR2 FQNNGV. This CDR3 comprises 14 residues. The CDR3: CASSLGPGGTEAFF. The CDR3 region has the DNA TGTGCCAGCAGCTTAGGCCCAGGGGGCACTGAAGCTTTCTTT.

This sequence joins TRBV5-1 and TRBJ2-7; D call uncertain. The CDR3 has 15 residues. The V end was cut by 4 bases, the J end by 6 bases, with 20 bases between. Germline values: CDR1 SGHRS, CDR2 YFSETQ. The CDR3 sequence: CASSRMSTKITEQYF. CDR3 sequence (DNA): TGCGCCAGCAGCCGGATGAGCACTAAAATAACCGAGCAGTACTTC.

This clonotype was seen ten or more times. V and J are TRBV10-3 and TRBJ2-1; 9 bases match TRBD2. J lost 6 bases, V lost 6 bases, and 6 bases had no gene match. The length of the CDR3 is 14 residues. In germline, CDR1 is ENHRY, CDR2 SYGVKD. The CDR3 DNA is TGTGCCATCAGATCAGCGGGAGGCCCCAATGAGCAGTTCTTC. Its protein product is CAIRSAGGPNEQFF.

This clonotype was detected a few times. The chain is built from TRBV27 and TRBJ2-7; D is uncertain. This CDR3 is 14 amino acids long. The V end was cut by 6 bases, the J end by 3 bases, with 15 bases between. In germline, CDR1 is MNHEY, CDR2 SMNVEV (reference sequence). CDR3 residues: CASSPGQDLYEQYF. CDR3 in DNA: TGTGCCAGCAGCCCGGGCCAGGACCTCTACGAGCAGTACTTC.

This clonotype was detected ten times or more. This sequence joins TRBV6-6 and TRBJ2-1; 8 bases fit TRBD2. Trimming took 0 bases from V and 3 from J; bases not matched to a gene: 10. Per germline, CDR1 MNHNY and CDR2 SVGAGI (reference sequence). This CDR3 region has 18 residues. DNA of the CDR3: TGTGCCAGCAGTTACTCGGTTGATAGCGGGGTGAGCTACAATGAGCAGTTCTTC. Its translation is CASSYSVDSGVSYNEQFF.

The gene calls are TRBV7-3 and TRBJ2-1; D is undetermined. CDR3 length: 15 amino acids. V was trimmed by 2 bases and J by 0 bases, leaving 8 bases between them. Germline-derived CDR1 and CDR2 are SGHTA and FQGTGA. The CDR3 region is CASSLLVSSYNEQFF. For the CDR3, the DNA is TGTGCCAGCAGCTTATTGGTAAGCTCCTACAATGAGCAGTTCTTC.